This T cell receptor (beta chain) was captured by sequencing in a study of blood T cell repertoires in COVID-19. The CDR3 runs to 14 residues. V lost 3 bases and J lost 4, with 10 bases in between. The germline gives CDR1 SGDLS, CDR2 YYNGEE. As originally analysed: Amplified reference gene primers provided the basis for estimating nucleated cell counts. Data came from immunoSEQ multiplex PCR; TCRdb stores just in-frame clones and leaves some out. That table supplies the V and J calls and clone size; D and trimming were determined from the DNA. The repertoire consists of over 200,000 clones, with roughly 84% occurring once and the leading ten covering about a sixth.

The sequenced sample consisted of peripheral blood. This clonotype was obtained from a woman of 80 years or more with active or convalescent COVID-19. The chain employs TRBV9 and TRBJ2-2; D possibly corresponds to TRBD2 (5 bases). In DNA, the CDR3 is TGTGCCAGCAGCGCCGGGATTCTCACCGGGGAGCTGTTTTTT. It codes for CASSAGILTGELFF. Full variable domain (outside the CDR3, taken from reference TRBV9 and TRBJ2-2): DSGVTQTPKHLITATGQRVTLRCSPRSGDLSVYWYQQSLDQGLQFLIQYYNGEERAKGNILERFSAQQFPDLHSELNLSSLELGDSALYFCASSAGILTGELFFGEGSRLTVL.